This record covers a single T cell receptor (beta chain). The sample originates from a study of control samples from healthy donors and cancer patients. Repertoires were generated with immunoSEQ multiplex PCR, while TCRdb's copy carries only in-frame clones and drops some. The repertoire includes under 130,000 clones, approximately 90% of them detected once, and 19% sits in the top ten. From germline, CDR1 is MRHNA and CDR2 SNTAGT. The germline V and J ends were trimmed by 6 bases and 4 bases, with 15 bases remaining between them. The CDR3 has 15 residues. The TCR was taken from a man aged 60 to 75 with lung cancer. Sequencing was carried out using PBMCs. The chain couples TRBV6-4 to TRBJ1-4; the D gene is possibly TRBD1 (5 bases). This CDR3 reads CASRTTDRSNEKLFF. The CDR3 DNA is TGTGCCAGCAGAACTACTGACAGAAGTAATGAAAAACTGTTTTTT.